This T cell receptor beta chain was obtained from a study of blood T cell repertoires in COVID-19. Study information: Sources were T cells, B-cell-depleted T cells, or PBMCs; the material itself was cDNA or gDNA.

Libraries were prepared by immunoSEQ multiplex PCR; TCRdb keeps only in-frame clonotypes and omits some of them. The sample has 200,000 to 250,000 clones; roughly 83% are singletons. The germline CDR1 and CDR2 sequences are MNHEY and SVGAGI. This CDR3 spans 15 amino acids. V shed 4 bases and J shed 0 bases, with 10 bases lying between them. The chain is built from TRBV6-5 and TRBJ2-1; D might be TRBD1 (6 bases). The source is a woman between 45 and 60 years old who had recovered from COVID-19. The sample was PBMCs or T cells enriched from blood (not recorded which). The CDR3 nucleotides are TGTGCCAGCAGTTTTGACAGGAGCTCCTACAATGAGCAGTTCTTC. Translation gives CASSFDRSSYNEQFF.